This record concerns one T cell receptor (beta chain) sequence. These data come from a study of blood T cell repertoires in COVID-19. For the study at large: COVID-19 samples collected from the United States, Italy and Spain covered acute and convalescent phases. Nucleic acid was either cDNA or gDNA, and it came from T cells, B-cell-depleted T cells, or PBMCs.

The ends were cut back, 1 base at V and 4 bases at J, with 17 bases in the middle. CDR1 is LGHDT and CDR2 is YNNKEL in the germline V gene (reference sequence). The CDR3 is made up of 16 amino acids. Method: immunoSEQ multiplex PCR; TCRdb's copy keeps in-frame clones and lacks some. The sample shows 150,000 or so clones, 80% to 90% of them seen only once. The chain is built from TRBV3-1 (or the pseudogene TRBV3-2) and TRBJ2-7; D possibly corresponds to TRBD2 (5 bases). Sequences were obtained from peripheral blood. The clonotype was recovered from a middle-aged man who had recovered from COVID-19. This chain's CDR3 is CASSQAGRRHAYEQYF. For the CDR3, the DNA is TGTGCCAGCAGCCAAGCCGGAAGGAGGCACGCTTACGAGCAGTACTTC.